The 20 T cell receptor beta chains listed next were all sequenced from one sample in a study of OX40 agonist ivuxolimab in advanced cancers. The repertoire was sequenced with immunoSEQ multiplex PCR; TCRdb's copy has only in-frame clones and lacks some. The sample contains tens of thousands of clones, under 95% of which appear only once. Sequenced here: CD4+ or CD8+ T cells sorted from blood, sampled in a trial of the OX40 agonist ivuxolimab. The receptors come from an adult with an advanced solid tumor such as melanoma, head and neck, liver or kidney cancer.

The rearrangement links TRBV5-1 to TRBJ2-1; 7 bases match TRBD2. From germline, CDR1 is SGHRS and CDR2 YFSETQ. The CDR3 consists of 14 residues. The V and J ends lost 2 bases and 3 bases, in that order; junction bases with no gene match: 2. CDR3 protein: CASSLAGRYNEQFF. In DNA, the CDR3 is TGCGCCAGCAGCTTAGCGGGACGCTACAATGAGCAGTTCTTC. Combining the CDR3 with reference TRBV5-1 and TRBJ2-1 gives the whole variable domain KAGVTQTPRYLIKTRGQQVTLSCSPISGHRSVSWYQQTPGQGLQFLFEYFSETQRNKGNFPGRFSGRQFSNSRSEMNVSTLELGDSALYLCASSLAGRYNEQFFGPGTRLTVL.

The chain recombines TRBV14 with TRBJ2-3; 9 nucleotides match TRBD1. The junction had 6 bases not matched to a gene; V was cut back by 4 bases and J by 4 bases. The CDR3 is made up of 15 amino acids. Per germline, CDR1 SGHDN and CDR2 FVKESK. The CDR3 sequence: CASSPLTGGSDTQYF. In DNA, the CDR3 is TGTGCCAGCAGCCCACTGACAGGGGGTTCAGATACGCAGTATTTT.

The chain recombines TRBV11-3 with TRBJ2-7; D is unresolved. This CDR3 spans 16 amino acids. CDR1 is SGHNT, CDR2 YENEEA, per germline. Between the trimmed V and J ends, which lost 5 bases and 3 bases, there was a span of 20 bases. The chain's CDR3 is CASSPPIRAIHYEQYF. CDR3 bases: TGTGCCAGCAGCCCTCCCATAAGGGCGATCCACTACGAGCAGTACTTC.

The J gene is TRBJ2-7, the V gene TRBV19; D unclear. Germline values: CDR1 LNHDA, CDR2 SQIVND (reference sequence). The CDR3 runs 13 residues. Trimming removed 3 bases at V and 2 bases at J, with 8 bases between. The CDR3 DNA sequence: TGTGCCAGTAGTATGGTGGCAGCCTACGAGCAGTACTTC. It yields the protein CASSMVAAYEQYF.

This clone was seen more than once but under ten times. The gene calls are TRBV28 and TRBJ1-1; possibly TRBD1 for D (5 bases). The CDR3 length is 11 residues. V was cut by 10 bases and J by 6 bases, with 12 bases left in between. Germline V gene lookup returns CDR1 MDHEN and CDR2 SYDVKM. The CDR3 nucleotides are TGTGCCACCTACCAGGGCGCTGAAGCTTTCTTT. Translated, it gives CATYQGAEAFF.

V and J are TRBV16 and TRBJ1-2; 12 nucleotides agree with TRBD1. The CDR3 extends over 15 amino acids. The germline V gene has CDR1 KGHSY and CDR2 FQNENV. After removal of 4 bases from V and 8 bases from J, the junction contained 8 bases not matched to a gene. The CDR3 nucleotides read TGTGCCAGCAGCCCAGGGACAGGGGGCGCCCACGGCTACACCTTC. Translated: CASSPGTGGAHGYTF.

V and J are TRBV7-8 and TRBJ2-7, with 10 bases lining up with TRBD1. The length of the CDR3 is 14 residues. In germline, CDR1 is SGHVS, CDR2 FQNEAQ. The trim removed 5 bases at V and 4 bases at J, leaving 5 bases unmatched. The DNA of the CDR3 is TGTGCCAGCAGCCCGGGGACAGGGGAATACGAGCAGTACTTC. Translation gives CASSPGTGEYEQYF.

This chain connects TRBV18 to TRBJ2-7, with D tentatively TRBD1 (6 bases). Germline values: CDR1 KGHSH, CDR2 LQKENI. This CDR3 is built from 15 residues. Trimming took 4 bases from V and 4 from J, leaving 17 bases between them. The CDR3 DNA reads TGTGCCAGCTCACACACCGGGACACATTTTTACGAGCAGTACTTC. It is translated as CASSHTGTHFYEQYF.

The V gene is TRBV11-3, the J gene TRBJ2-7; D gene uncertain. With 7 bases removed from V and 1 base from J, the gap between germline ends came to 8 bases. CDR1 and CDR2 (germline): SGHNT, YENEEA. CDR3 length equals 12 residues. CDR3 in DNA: TGTGCCAGCACGCAGGTTTCCTACGAGCAGTACTTC. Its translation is CASTQVSYEQYF.

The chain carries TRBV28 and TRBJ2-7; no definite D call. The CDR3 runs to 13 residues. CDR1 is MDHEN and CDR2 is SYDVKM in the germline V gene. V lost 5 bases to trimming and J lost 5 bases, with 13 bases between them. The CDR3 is CASSPLFPHEQYF. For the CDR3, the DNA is TGTGCCAGCAGTCCCCTGTTTCCGCACGAGCAGTACTTC.

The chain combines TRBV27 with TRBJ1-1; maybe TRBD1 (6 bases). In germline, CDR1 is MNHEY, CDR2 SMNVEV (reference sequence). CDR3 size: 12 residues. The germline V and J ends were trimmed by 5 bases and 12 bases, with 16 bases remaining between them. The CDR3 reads CASSLNRVRTFF. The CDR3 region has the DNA TGTGCCAGCAGTCTAAACAGGGTACGAACTTTCTTT.

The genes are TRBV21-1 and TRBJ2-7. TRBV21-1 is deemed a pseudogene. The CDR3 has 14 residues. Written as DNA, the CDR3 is TGTGCCAGCAGCAAGGGACCCTGTTTTTACGAGCAGTACTTC. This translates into CASSKGPCFYEQYF.

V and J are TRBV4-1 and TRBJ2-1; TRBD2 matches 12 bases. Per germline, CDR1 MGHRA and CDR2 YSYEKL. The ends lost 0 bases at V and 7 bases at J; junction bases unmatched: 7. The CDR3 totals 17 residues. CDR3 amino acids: CASSQEVLAGGKNEQFF. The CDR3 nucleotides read TGCGCCAGCAGCCAAGAGGTCCTAGCGGGAGGGAAGAATGAGCAGTTCTTC.

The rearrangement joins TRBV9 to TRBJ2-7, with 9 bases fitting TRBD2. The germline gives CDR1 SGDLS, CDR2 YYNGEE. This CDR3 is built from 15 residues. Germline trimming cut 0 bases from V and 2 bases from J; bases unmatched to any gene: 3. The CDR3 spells CASSVGAGGPYEQYF. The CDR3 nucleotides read TGTGCCAGCAGCGTAGGAGCGGGAGGACCCTACGAGCAGTACTTC.

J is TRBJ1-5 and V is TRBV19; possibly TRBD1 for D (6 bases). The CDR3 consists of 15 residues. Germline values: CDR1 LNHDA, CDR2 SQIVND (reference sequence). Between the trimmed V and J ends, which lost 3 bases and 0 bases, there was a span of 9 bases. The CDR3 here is CASSIGTNSNQPQHF. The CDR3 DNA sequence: TGTGCCAGTAGTATTGGGACAAATAGCAATCAGCCCCAGCATTTT.

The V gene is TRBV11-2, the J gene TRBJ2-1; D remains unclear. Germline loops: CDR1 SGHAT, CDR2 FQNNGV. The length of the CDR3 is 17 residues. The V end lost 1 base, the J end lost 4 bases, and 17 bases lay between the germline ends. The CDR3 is CASSLVAVAILYNEQFF. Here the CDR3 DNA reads TGTGCCAGCAGCTTAGTTGCTGTGGCGATTTTATACAATGAGCAGTTCTTC.

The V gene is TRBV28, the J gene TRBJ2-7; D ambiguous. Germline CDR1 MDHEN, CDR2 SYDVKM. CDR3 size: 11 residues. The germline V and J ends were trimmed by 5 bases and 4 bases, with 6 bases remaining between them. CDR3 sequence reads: CASSATYEQYF. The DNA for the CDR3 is TGTGCCAGCAGTGCGACTTACGAGCAGTACTTC. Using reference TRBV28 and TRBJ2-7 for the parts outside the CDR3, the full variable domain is DVKVTQSSRYLVKRTGEKVFLECVQDMDHENMFWYRQDPGLGLRLIYFSYDVKMKEKGDIPEGYSVSREKKERFSLILESASTNQTSMYLCASSATYEQYFGPGTRLTVT.

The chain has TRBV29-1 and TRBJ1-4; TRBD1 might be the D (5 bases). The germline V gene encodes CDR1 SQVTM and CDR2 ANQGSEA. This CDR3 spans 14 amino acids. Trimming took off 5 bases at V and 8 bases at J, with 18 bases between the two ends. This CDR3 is CSVMGGDSGEKLFF. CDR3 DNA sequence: TGCAGCGTTATGGGGGGGGATTCAGGGGAAAAACTGTTTTTT.

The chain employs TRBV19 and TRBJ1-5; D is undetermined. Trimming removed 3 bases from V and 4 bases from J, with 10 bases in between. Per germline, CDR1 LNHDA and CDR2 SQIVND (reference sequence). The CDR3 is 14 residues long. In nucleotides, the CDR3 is TGTGCCAGTAGTATTTGGCCAGCTAATCAGCCCCAGCATTTT. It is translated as CASSIWPANQPQHF.

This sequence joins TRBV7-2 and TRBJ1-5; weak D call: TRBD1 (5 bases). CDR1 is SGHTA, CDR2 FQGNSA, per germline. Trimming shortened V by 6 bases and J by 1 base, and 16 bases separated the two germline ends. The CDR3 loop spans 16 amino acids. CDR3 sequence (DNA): TGTGCCAGCAGTCGTTTTGGGGACGGCAGCAATCAGCCCCAGCATTTT. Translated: CASSRFGDGSNQPQHF.